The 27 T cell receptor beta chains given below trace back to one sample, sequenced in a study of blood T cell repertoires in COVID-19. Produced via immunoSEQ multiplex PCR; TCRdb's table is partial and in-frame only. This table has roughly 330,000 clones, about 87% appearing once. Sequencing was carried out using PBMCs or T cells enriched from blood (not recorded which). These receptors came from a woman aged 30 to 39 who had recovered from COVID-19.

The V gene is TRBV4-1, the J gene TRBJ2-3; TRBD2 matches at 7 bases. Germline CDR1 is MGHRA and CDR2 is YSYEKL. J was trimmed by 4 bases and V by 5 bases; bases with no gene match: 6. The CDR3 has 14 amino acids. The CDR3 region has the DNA TGCGCCAGCAGCGCGGGGGTAGGAGCAGATACGCAGTATTTT. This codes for CASSAGVGADTQYF.

The CDR3 DNA reads as TGTGCCAGCTCACCCAACAGGGTGAACACTGAAGCTTTCTTT. As protein: CASSPNRVNTEAFF. This sequence joins TRBV18 and TRBJ1-1, with D tentatively TRBD1 (6 bases). The CDR3 is 14 amino acids. Deletions cut 3 bases from V and 0 bases from J, with 8 bases between. Germline V gene lookup returns CDR1 KGHSH and CDR2 LQKENI.

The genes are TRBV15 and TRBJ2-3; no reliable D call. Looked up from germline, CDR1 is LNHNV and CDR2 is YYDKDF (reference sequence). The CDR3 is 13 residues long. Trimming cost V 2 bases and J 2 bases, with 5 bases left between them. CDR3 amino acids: CATSRPYTDTQYF. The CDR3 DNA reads TGTGCCACCAGCAGACCCTACACAGATACGCAGTATTTT.

CDR3 in amino acids: CASQTSTGQIHSGANVLTF. The CDR3 DNA sequence: TGTGCCAGCCAGACATCTACGGGACAGATACACTCTGGGGCCAACGTCCTGACTTTC. The chain joins TRBV21-1 to TRBJ2-6; TRBD1 is the table's D call, not checked against the DNA. TRBV21-1 is a documented pseudogene. The CDR3 runs to 19 residues.

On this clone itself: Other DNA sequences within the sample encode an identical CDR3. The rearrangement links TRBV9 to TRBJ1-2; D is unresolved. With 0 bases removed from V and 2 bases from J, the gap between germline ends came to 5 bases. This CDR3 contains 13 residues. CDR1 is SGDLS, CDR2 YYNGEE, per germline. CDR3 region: CASSVAVNYGYTF. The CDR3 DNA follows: TGTGCCAGCAGCGTAGCAGTGAACTATGGCTACACCTTC.

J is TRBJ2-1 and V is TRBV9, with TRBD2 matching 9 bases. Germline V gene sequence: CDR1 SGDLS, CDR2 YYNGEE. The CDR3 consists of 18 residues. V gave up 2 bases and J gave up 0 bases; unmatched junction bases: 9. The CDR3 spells CASSVRGGFALSYNEQFF. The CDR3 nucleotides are TGTGCCAGCAGCGTGCGGGGGGGCTTTGCCCTCTCCTACAATGAGCAGTTCTTC.

Here the CDR3 reads CASSSFSRVSGELFF. CDR3 DNA sequence: TGTGCCAGCAGTTCCTTTTCGCGCGTAAGCGGGGAGCTGTTTTTT. The chain carries TRBV27 and TRBJ2-2, with D unclear. Per the germline V gene, CDR1 is MNHEY and CDR2 is SMNVEV (reference sequence). This CDR3 is built from 15 residues. V was trimmed by 4 bases and J by 7 bases, leaving 16 bases between them.

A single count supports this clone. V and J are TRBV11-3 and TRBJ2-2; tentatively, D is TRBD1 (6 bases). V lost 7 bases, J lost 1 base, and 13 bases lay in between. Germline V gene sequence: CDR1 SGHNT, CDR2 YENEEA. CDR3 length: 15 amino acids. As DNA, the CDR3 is TGTGCCAGCAAAAGAGGGGGACAGAACACCGGGGAGCTGTTTTTT. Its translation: CASKRGGQNTGELFF.

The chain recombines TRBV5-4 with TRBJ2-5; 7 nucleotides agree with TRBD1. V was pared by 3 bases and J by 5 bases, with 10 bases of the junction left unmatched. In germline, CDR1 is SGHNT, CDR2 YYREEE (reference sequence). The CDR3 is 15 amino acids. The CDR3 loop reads CASSSQDRVDETQYF. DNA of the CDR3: TGTGCCAGCAGCTCGCAAGACAGGGTTGACGAGACCCAGTACTTC.

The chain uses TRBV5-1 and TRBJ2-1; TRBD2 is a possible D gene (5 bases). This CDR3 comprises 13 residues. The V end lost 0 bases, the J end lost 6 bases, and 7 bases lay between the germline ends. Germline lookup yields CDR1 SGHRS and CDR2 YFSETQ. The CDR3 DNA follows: TGCGCCAGCAGCTTGGGGCTAGCCAATGAGCAGTTCTTC. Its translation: CASSLGLANEQFF.

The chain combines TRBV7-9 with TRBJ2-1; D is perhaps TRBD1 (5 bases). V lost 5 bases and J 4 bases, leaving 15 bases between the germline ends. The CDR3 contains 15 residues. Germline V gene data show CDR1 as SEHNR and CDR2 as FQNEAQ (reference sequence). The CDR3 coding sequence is TGTGCCAGCAGCCCGCTGACAGAATCTTACAATGAGCAGTTCTTC. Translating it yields CASSPLTESYNEQFF.

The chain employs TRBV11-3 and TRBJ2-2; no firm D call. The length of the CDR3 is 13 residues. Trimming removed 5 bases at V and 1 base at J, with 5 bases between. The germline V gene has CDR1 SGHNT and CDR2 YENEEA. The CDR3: CASSPRNTGELFF. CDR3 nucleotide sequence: TGTGCCAGCAGCCCCAGGAACACCGGGGAGCTGTTTTTT.

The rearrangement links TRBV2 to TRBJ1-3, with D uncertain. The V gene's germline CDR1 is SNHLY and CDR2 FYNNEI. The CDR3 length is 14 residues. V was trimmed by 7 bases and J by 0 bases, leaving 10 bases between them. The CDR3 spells CASTQPSSGNTIYF. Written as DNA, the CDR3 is TGTGCCAGCACCCAACCTAGCTCTGGAAACACCATATATTTT.

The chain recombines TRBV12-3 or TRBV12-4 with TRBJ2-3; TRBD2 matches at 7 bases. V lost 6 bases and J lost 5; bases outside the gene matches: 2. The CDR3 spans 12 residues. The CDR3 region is CASSPSGDTQYF. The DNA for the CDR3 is TGTGCCAGCAGCCCTAGCGGAGATACGCAGTATTTT.

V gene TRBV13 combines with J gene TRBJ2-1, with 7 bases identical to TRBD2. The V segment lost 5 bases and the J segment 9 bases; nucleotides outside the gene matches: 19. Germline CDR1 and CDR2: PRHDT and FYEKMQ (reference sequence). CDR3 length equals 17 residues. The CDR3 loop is CASSPLGTSGAAVEQFF. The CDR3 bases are TGTGCCAGCAGCCCTCTAGGGACGAGCGGGGCGGCCGTTGAGCAGTTCTTC.

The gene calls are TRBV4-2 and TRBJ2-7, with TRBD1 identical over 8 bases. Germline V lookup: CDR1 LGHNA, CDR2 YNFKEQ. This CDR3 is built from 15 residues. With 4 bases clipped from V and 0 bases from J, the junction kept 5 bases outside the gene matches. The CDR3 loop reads CASSRGTGTSYEQYF. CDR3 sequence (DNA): TGTGCCAGCAGCCGCGGGACAGGCACCTCCTACGAGCAGTACTTC.

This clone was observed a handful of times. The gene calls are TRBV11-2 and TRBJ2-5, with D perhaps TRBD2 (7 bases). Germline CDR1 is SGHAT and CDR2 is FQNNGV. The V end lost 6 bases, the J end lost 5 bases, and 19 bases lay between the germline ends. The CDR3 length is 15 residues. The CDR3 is CASSTASGGWETQYF. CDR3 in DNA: TGTGCCAGCAGTACGGCCTCGGGGGGCTGGGAGACCCAGTACTTC.

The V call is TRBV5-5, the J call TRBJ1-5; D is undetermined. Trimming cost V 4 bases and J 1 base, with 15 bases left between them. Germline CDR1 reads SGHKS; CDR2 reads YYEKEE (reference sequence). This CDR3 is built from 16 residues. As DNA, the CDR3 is TGTGCCAGCAGCGGGGAGGCCGTTGGGAGCAATCAGCCCCAGCATTTT. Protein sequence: CASSGEAVGSNQPQHF.

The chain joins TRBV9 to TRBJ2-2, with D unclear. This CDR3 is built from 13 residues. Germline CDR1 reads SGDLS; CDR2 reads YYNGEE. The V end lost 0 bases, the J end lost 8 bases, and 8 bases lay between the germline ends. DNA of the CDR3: TGTGCCAGCAGCGTAGACGGGTCGGGGGAGCTGTTTTTT. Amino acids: CASSVDGSGELFF.

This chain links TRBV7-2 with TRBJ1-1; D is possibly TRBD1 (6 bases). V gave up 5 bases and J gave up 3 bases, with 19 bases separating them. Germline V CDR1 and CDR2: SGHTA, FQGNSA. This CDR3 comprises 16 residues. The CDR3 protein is CASSPRPGTWDTEAFF. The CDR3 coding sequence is TGTGCCAGCAGCCCCCGTCCCGGGACATGGGACACTGAAGCTTTCTTT.

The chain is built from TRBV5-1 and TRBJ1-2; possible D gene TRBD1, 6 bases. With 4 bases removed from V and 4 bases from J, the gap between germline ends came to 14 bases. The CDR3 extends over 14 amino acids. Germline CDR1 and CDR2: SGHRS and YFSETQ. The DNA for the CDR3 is TGCGCCAGCAGCCCGCCAGGGGACGGCTATGGCTACACCTTC. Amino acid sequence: CASSPPGDGYGYTF.

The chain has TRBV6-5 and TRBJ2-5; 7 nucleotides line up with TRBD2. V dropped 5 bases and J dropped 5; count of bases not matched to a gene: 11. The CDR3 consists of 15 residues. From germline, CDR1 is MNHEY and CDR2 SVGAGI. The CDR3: CASSPPPGEGETQYF. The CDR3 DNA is TGTGCCAGCAGTCCACCTCCCGGGGAGGGGGAGACCCAGTACTTC.

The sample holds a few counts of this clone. The CDR3 coding sequence is TGTGCCAGCAGAGAATGGGCTAGCTCTGTATCTGGGGCCAACGTCCTGACTTTC. It specifies CASREWASSVSGANVLTF. This rearrangement joins TRBV2 to TRBJ2-6; D is perhaps TRBD2 (5 bases). V gave up 6 bases and J gave up 1 base, with 19 bases separating them. This CDR3 region has 18 residues. The germline V gene has CDR1 SNHLY and CDR2 FYNNEI.

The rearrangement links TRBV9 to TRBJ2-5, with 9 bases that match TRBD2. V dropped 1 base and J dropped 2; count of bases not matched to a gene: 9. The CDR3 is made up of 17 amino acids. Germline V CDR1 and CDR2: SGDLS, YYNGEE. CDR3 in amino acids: CASSVRASGDLQETQYF. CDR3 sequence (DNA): TGTGCCAGCAGCGTAAGGGCTAGCGGGGACCTACAAGAGACCCAGTACTTC.

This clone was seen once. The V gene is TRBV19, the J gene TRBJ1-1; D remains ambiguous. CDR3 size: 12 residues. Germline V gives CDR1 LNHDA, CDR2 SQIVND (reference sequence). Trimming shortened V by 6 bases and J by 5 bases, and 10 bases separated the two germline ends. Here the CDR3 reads CASRNLGTEAFF. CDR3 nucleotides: TGTGCCAGTAGGAACCTAGGAACTGAAGCTTTCTTT.

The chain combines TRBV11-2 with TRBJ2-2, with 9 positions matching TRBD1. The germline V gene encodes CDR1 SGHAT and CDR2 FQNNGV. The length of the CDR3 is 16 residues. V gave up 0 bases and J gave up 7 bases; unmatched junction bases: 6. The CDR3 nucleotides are TGTGCCAGCAGCTTAGAATGGGACAGGGCTGTCGGGGAGCTGTTTTTT. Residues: CASSLEWDRAVGELFF.

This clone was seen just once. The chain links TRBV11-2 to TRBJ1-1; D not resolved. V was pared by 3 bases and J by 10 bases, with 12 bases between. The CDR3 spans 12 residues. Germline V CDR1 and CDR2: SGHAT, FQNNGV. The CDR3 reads CASSFPRMGAFF. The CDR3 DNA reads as TGTGCCAGCAGCTTCCCGCGGATGGGAGCTTTCTTT. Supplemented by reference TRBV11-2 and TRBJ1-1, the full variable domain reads EAGVAQSPRYKIIEKRQSVAFWCNPISGHATLYWYQQILGQGPKLLIQFQNNGVVDDSQLPKDRFSAERLKGVDSTLKIQPAKLEDSAVYLCASSFPRMGAFFGQGTRLTVV.